This T cell receptor beta chain was found in a study of blood T cell repertoires in COVID-19. About the study: COVID-19 samples, acute and convalescent, were from the United States, Italy and Spain.

The CDR3 length is 16 residues. With 2 bases clipped from V and 5 bases from J, the junction kept 5 bases outside the gene matches. Looked up from germline, CDR1 is SGHAT and CDR2 is FQNNGV. Clinical history reported by participants formed the basis on which cohorts were assigned. Methods used by the authors: Amplification of reference gene primers was used by the study to estimate nucleated cell counts. Method: immunoSEQ multiplex PCR; TCRdb's copy keeps in-frame clones and lacks some. Clone size and the V and J calls come from that table; the DNA yielded D and trimming. Of 310,000 or so clones detected, 90% appear once; the ten largest clones hold 1.5% to 2%.

V usage is TRBV11-2 and J usage is TRBJ2-1; 11 nucleotides agree with TRBD2. Sequencing used PBMCs or T cells enriched from blood (not recorded which). The sequence was obtained from a woman between 18 and 29 years old with acute COVID-19. The CDR3 protein is CASSLTSGGSNNEQFF. The CDR3 DNA is TGTGCCAGCAGCTTAACTAGCGGGGGCTCAAACAATGAGCAGTTCTTC.